Presented here are 27 T cell receptor beta chains from one specimen sequenced in a study of beta chain features in type 1 diabetes. Findings and limits, study-wide: For Type 1 diabetes patients, all four CD4+ subsets carried TCRB CDR3s that were moderately but significantly shorter.

Sequenced material consisted of expressed TCRB transcripts (all of the isolated RNA was reverse transcribed). Generated by immunoSEQ multiplex PCR, the TCRdb table keeps only in-frame clones and is missing some. Of some 240,000 clones in the sample, roughly 16% were seen once. For these receptors, no antigen is known. The sample comprised naive CD4+ T cells from blood. Source of these receptors: a man in his thirties or forties with type 1 diabetes.

This clone was counted a few times. Other DNA sequences in this specimen translate into the identical CDR3. This chain links TRBV2 with TRBJ2-7; unclear D gene. Trimming pared 2 bases from V and 3 bases from J, leaving 2 bases between. Per the germline V gene, CDR1 is SNHLY and CDR2 is FYNNEI. The CDR3 is 11 amino acids. The CDR3 DNA sequence: TGTGCCAGCAGTGAATACTACGAGCAGTACTTC. Protein: CASSEYYEQYF.

The genes are TRBV29-1 and TRBJ1-1; D unresolved. Germline CDR1 SQVTM, CDR2 ANQGSEA. The CDR3 covers 13 residues. V dropped 7 bases and J dropped 1 base, with 13 bases sitting between them. In DNA, the CDR3 is TGCAGCGCCCGAGGGCCGGCGAACACTGAAGCTTTCTTT. Residues: CSARGPANTEAFF. Complete variable domain (other parts from reference TRBV29-1 and TRBJ1-1): SAVISQKPSRDICQRGTSLTIQCQVDSQVTMMFWYRQQPGQSLTLIATANQGSEATYESGFVIDKFPISRPNLTFSTLTVSNMSPEDSSIYLCSARGPANTEAFFGQGTRLTVV.

V usage is TRBV5-4 and J usage is TRBJ1-5; D call uncertain. Germline CDR1 and CDR2: SGHNT and YYREEE (reference sequence). The V end lost 0 bases, the J end lost 2 bases, and 12 bases lay between the germline ends. This CDR3 is 16 amino acids long. DNA for the CDR3: TGTGCCAGCAGCTTGGACGGGCGTGGTGGCAATCAGCCCCAGCATTTT. It translates to CASSLDGRGGNQPQHF. The full variable domain, its missing parts supplied by reference TRBV5-4 and TRBJ1-5, is ETGVTQSPTHLIKTRGQQVTLRCSSQSGHNTVSWYQQALGQGPQFIFQYYREEENGRGNFPPRFSGLQFPNYSSELNVNALELDDSALYLCASSLDGRGGNQPQHFGDGTRLSIL.

This clone occurred a few times. CDR3 nucleotide sequence: TGTGCCAGCAGTTGGGGAGTCGGAGATCAGCCCCAGCATTTT. As protein: CASSWGVGDQPQHF. The rearrangement links TRBV27 to TRBJ1-5, with unresolved D. The V and J ends lost 4 bases and 5 bases respectively, with 12 bases between them. The CDR3 sequence is 14 residues long. Per germline, CDR1 MNHEY and CDR2 SMNVEV (reference sequence).

The chain uses TRBV7-9 and TRBJ1-4, with D hard to call. Germline lookup yields CDR1 SEHNR and CDR2 FQNEAQ (reference sequence). The CDR3 is made up of 15 amino acids. The germline V and J ends were trimmed by 6 bases and 0 bases, with 11 bases remaining between them. As DNA, the CDR3 is TGTGCCAGCAGTGTATCAGCTGCAACTAATGAAAAACTGTTTTTT. Protein: CASSVSAATNEKLFF.

This clone was counted only a few times. The gene calls are TRBV10-3 and TRBJ1-1; D is uncertain. This CDR3 is built from 13 residues. V was shortened by 7 bases and J by 0 bases, with 9 bases between the two germline ends. Per germline, CDR1 ENHRY and CDR2 SYGVKD. Here the CDR3 DNA reads TGTGCCATCAAGGGAGTGCTGAACACTGAAGCTTTCTTT. Its protein product is CAIKGVLNTEAFF.

The table lists this clone with a few counts. The chain employs TRBV5-6 and TRBJ2-6; D unresolved. Germline CDR1 reads SGHDT; CDR2 reads YYEEEE. The V end lost 4 bases, the J end lost 0 bases, and 8 bases lay between the germline ends. The CDR3 is 15 amino acids. The CDR3 spells CASSTESSGANVLTF. The CDR3 DNA reads as TGTGCCAGCAGCACCGAGAGCTCTGGGGCCAACGTCCTGACTTTC.

The V gene is TRBV4-1, the J gene TRBJ2-6; TRBD2 agrees at 7 bases. J lost 0 bases, V lost 2 bases, and 1 base had no gene match. CDR1 and CDR2 from the germline V gene are MGHRA and YSYEKL. This CDR3 has 16 residues. The DNA of the CDR3 is TGCGCCAGCAGCCAATTAGCGGGCTCTGGGGCCAACGTCCTGACTTTC. Protein sequence: CASSQLAGSGANVLTF.

CDR3 nucleotide sequence: TGTGCCAGCAGTGCCCCAACCTCCTACGAGCAGTACTTC. Translating gives CASSAPTSYEQYF. The rearrangement joins TRBV25-1 to TRBJ2-7, with D hard to call. Deletions cut 4 bases from V and 0 bases from J, with 7 bases between. The CDR3 totals 13 residues. Germline CDR1 and CDR2: MGHDK and SYGVNS.

This clone occurred a few times. The chain uses TRBV15 and TRBJ2-1, with D possibly TRBD2 on 5 matching bases. Germline CDR1 is LNHNV and CDR2 is YYDKDF (reference sequence). V lost 6 bases, J lost 10 bases, and 13 bases lay in between. The CDR3 covers 12 residues. CDR3 sequence reads: CATSTDYGEQFF. DNA for the CDR3: TGTGCCACCAGTACCGACTACGGCGAGCAGTTCTTC.

The chain links TRBV5-1 to TRBJ2-1; 7 nucleotides agree with TRBD2. The V gene's germline CDR1 is SGHRS and CDR2 YFSETQ. The CDR3 sequence is 18 residues long. The V and J ends lost 4 bases and 6 bases, in that order; junction bases with no gene match: 19. The CDR3 region has the DNA TGCGCCAGCAGCCCCACGAAAAGCGGGACTTACGTCTCCAATGAGCAGTTCTTC. Residues: CASSPTKSGTYVSNEQFF.

The chain couples TRBV30 to TRBJ1-2; D uncertain. CDR1 is GTSNPN and CDR2 is SVGIG in the germline V gene (reference sequence). With 7 bases removed from V and 2 bases from J, the gap between germline ends came to 20 bases. The CDR3 runs 15 residues. The CDR3, as DNA: TGTGCCTTCAACGGTGGAAATTTGCCCAACTATGGCTACACCTTC. This sequence encodes CAFNGGNLPNYGYTF. Filled out from reference TRBV30 and TRBJ1-2, the complete variable domain reads SQTIHQWPATLVQPVGSPLSLECTVEGTSNPNLYWYRQAAGRGLQLLFYSVGIGQISSEVPQNLSASRPQDRQFILSSKKLLLSDSGFYLCAFNGGNLPNYGYTFGSGTRLTVV.

This chain connects TRBV7-9 to TRBJ2-2; perhaps D is TRBD1 or TRBD2 (5 bases each). Trimming removed 2 bases at V and 5 bases at J, with 12 bases between. The CDR3 runs 15 residues. Germline V gene data show CDR1 as SEHNR and CDR2 as FQNEAQ (reference sequence). Here the CDR3 DNA reads TGTGCCAGCAGCTTAACGGGGACCATAACCGGGGAGCTGTTTTTT. This translates into CASSLTGTITGELFF. Looking up the rest from reference TRBV7-9 and TRBJ2-2 gives the full variable domain: DTGVSQNPRHKITKRGQNVTFRCDPISEHNRLYWYRQTLGQGPEFLTYFQNEAQLEKSRLLSDRFSAERPKGSFSTLEIQRTEQGDSAMYLCASSLTGTITGELFFGEGSRLTVL.

Regarding this clone: Other DNA sequences from this sample encode an identical CDR3 as well. The chain links TRBV30 to TRBJ2-7; D uncertain. Germline V lookup: CDR1 GTSNPN, CDR2 SVGIG (reference sequence). The length of the CDR3 is 11 residues. Trimming left V 0 bases short and J 1 base short, with 1 base between. CDR3 amino acids: CAWSVSYEQYF. The CDR3 DNA follows: TGTGCCTGGAGTGTATCCTACGAGCAGTACTTC.

There are a few counts of this clone. The chain recombines TRBV25-1 with TRBJ1-1; D unclear. This CDR3 has 14 amino acids. From germline, CDR1 is MGHDK and CDR2 SYGVNS. Trimming stripped 6 bases from V and 3 bases from J, with 14 bases between. This CDR3 reads CASRDLGKDTEAFF. CDR3 in DNA: TGTGCCAGCAGGGACCTCGGGAAGGACACTGAAGCTTTCTTT. Full variable domain (remainder filled in from reference TRBV25-1 and TRBJ1-1): EADIYQTPRYLVIGTGKKITLECSQTMGHDKMYWYQQDPGMELHLIHYSYGVNSTEKGDLSSESTVSRIRTEHFPLTLESARPSHTSQYLCASRDLGKDTEAFFGQGTRLTVV.

The chain carries TRBV7-2 and TRBJ2-3, with D perhaps TRBD2 (6 bases). This CDR3 spans 13 amino acids. Germline CDR1 is SGHTA and CDR2 is FQGNSA. V was shortened by 1 base and J by 10 bases, with 12 bases between the two germline ends. The DNA of the CDR3 is TGTGCCAGCAGCTTAGAGGACGGGAGTGCGCAGTATTTT. Translation gives CASSLEDGSAQYF.

The chain combines TRBV7-9 with TRBJ1-3; D is perhaps TRBD1 (5 bases). In germline, CDR1 is SEHNR, CDR2 FQNEAQ (reference sequence). Trimming took 5 bases from V and 2 from J, leaving 7 bases between them. The CDR3 is 13 amino acids. The CDR3 nucleotides are TGTGCCAGCAGCGGAGGGGCTGGAAACACCATATATTTT. Translating gives CASSGGAGNTIYF.

The gene calls are TRBV4-1 and TRBJ2-3; D is undetermined. CDR1 is MGHRA, CDR2 YSYEKL, per germline. This CDR3 is built from 13 residues. V lost 4 bases and J 4 bases, leaving 9 bases between the germline ends. CDR3 protein: CASSLGTADTQYF. In DNA, the CDR3 is TGCGCCAGCAGCCTAGGAACAGCAGATACGCAGTATTTT.

The CDR3 DNA is TGCGCCAGCAGCCAAGCCGGCCTTGACGTGGATACGCAGTATTTT. Translation gives CASSQAGLDVDTQYF. The chain links TRBV4-3 to TRBJ2-3; no definite D call. V was shortened by 1 base and J by 6 bases, with 14 bases between the two germline ends. The CDR3 totals 15 residues. In germline, CDR1 is LGHNA, CDR2 YSLEER.

The chain employs TRBV30 and TRBJ1-1; D not certain. The germline V and J ends were trimmed by 1 base and 8 bases, with 8 bases remaining between them. The CDR3 length is 11 residues. Germline-derived CDR1 and CDR2 are GTSNPN and SVGIG (reference sequence). DNA of the CDR3: TGTGCCTGGAGTGGGGCATACGAAGCTTTCTTT. Translating gives CAWSGAYEAFF. The complete variable domain, with remaining parts taken from reference TRBV30 and TRBJ1-1, reads SQTIHQWPATLVQPVGSPLSLECTVEGTSNPNLYWYRQAAGRGLQLLFYSVGIGQISSEVPQNLSASRPQDRQFILSSKKLLLSDSGFYLCAWSGAYEAFFGQGTRLTVV.

The chain is built from TRBV7-2 and TRBJ2-2, with D unresolved. The germline gives CDR1 SGHTA, CDR2 FQGNSA. Trimming left V 2 bases short and J 2 bases short, with 9 bases between. CDR3 length: 15 residues. CDR3 loop: CASSLNPANTGELFF. The CDR3 DNA sequence: TGTGCCAGCAGCTTAAATCCCGCTAACACCGGGGAGCTGTTTTTT. Full variable domain (outside the CDR3, taken from reference TRBV7-2 and TRBJ2-2): GAGVSQSPSNKVTEKGKDVELRCDPISGHTALYWYRQSLGQGLEFLIYFQGNSAPDKSGLPSDRFSAERTGGSVSTLTIQRTQQEDSAVYLCASSLNPANTGELFFGEGSRLTVL.

This clone was seen a few times. The chain couples TRBV30 to TRBJ1-5; D not certain. Trimming left V 0 bases short and J 1 base short, with 7 bases between. CDR3 length: 14 residues. CDR1 and CDR2 from the germline V gene are GTSNPN and SVGIG (reference sequence). In nucleotides, the CDR3 is TGTGCCTGGAGTGTACCCGGGAGCAATCAGCCCCAGCATTTT. This encodes CAWSVPGSNQPQHF.

This clone was counted a few times. The chain carries TRBV29-1 and TRBJ2-1; D could derive from TRBD1 or TRBD2 (5 bases each). Germline CDR1 and CDR2: SQVTM and ANQGSEA. This CDR3 is built from 15 residues. Trimming removed 7 bases from V and 5 bases from J, with 21 bases in between. The CDR3 loop reads CSAKNPGTANNEQFF. The CDR3 nucleotides are TGCAGCGCCAAGAACCCCGGGACGGCAAACAATGAGCAGTTCTTC.

This clone was observed a few times. This chain links TRBV4-3 with TRBJ2-1; the D gene is possibly TRBD1 (6 bases). The CDR3 extends over 14 amino acids. Trimming took 0 bases from V and 4 from J, leaving 7 bases between them. Germline assignment: CDR1 LGHNA and CDR2 YSLEER. CDR3 protein: CASSQDTGYNEQFF. In DNA, the CDR3 is TGCGCCAGCAGCCAAGACACAGGGTACAATGAGCAGTTCTTC.

CDR3 in DNA: TGTGCCAGCAGTCCGACTGTGTCTGGGGCCAACGTCCTGACTTTC. Amino acid sequence: CASSPTVSGANVLTF. V is TRBV27 and J is TRBJ2-6; D unclear. Germline V gives CDR1 MNHEY, CDR2 SMNVEV (reference sequence). This CDR3 is built from 15 residues. V gave up 5 bases and J gave up 1 base, with 9 bases separating them. The variable domain in full, with the rest retrieved from reference TRBV27 and TRBJ2-6, is EAQVTQNPRYLITVTGKKLTVTCSQNMNHEYMSWYRQDPGLGLRQIYYSMNVEVTDKGDVPEGYKVSRKEKRNFPLILESPSPNQTSLYFCASSPTVSGANVLTFGAGSRLTVL.

This clone was counted between two and nine times. The V and J genes are TRBV25-1 and TRBJ2-2; D may be TRBD1 or TRBD2 (5 bases each). The CDR3 loop spans 15 amino acids. Germline V gene sequence: CDR1 MGHDK, CDR2 SYGVNS. Trimming took off 4 bases at V and 1 base at J, with 10 bases between the two ends. The CDR3 spells CASSVGGWNTGELFF. CDR3 sequence (DNA): TGTGCCAGCAGTGTTGGGGGATGGAACACCGGGGAGCTGTTTTTT.

V and J are TRBV28 and TRBJ2-1; no firm D call. V gave up 6 bases and J gave up 0 bases, with 15 bases separating them. The CDR3 has 16 residues. Germline V gene data show CDR1 as MDHEN and CDR2 as SYDVKM. The CDR3 DNA follows: TGTGCCAGCAGCCATGTTGTGCAGAGCTCCTACAATGAGCAGTTCTTC. Its protein product is CASSHVVQSSYNEQFF.